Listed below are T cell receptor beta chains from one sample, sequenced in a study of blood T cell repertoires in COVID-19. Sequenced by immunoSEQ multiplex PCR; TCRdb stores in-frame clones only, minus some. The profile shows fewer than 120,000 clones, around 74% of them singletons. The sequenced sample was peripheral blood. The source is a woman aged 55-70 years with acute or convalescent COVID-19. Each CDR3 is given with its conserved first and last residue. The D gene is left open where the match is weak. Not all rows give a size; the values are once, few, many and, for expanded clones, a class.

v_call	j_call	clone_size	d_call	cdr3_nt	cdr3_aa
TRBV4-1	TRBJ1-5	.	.	TGCGCCAGCAGCCCAGGACAGCGGGGTAATCAGCCCCAGCATTTT	CASSPGQRGNQPQHF
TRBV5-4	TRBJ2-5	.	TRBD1	TGTGCCAGCAGACCCCAGGGGGAGATTAAGGAGACCCAGTACTTC	CASRPQGEIKETQYF
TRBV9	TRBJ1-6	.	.	TGTGCCAGCAGCGCTCTGGACAGCAATTCACCCCTCCACTTT	CASSALDSNSPLHF
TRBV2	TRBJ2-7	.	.	TGTGCCAGCAGTCTCACGCTGGGCGACGAGCAGTACTTC	CASSLTLGDEQYF
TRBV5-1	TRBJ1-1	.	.	TGCGCCAGCAGCCTCTTAGGTCGGGGGAACACTGAAGCTTTCTTT	CASSLLGRGNTEAFF
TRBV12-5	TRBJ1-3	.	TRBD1	TGTGCTAGTGGTCCACAACTCAAACAGGGGGCTGGAAACACCATATATTTT	CASGPQLKQGAGNTIYF
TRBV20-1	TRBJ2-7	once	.	TGCAGTGCTAGTTACCAGGGAGGAACCTACGAGCAGTACTTC	CSASYQGGTYEQYF
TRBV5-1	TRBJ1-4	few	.	TGCGCCAGCAGCATCAGGGGTGCGGAAAAACTGTTTTTT	CASSIRGAEKLFF
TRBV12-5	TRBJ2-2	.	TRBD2	TGTGCTAGTGGTTTGGGCAGGACTAGCGGGGGGCTTGGCACCGGGGAGCTGTTTTTT	CASGLGRTSGGLGTGELFF
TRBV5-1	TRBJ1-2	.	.	TGCGCCAGCCGATCGGCTAACTATGGCTACACCTTC	CASRSANYGYTF
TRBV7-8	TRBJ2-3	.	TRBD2	TGTGCCAGCAGCCCCGGAGGAAGCGGGGTTAGCACAGATACGCAGTATTTT	CASSPGGSGVSTDTQYF
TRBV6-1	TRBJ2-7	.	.	TGTGCCAGCAGTGAAAGGAGCTCCTACGAGCAGTACTTC	CASSERSSYEQYF
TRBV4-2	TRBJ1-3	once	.	TGTGCCAGCAGCCAAGACAACTACTCTGGAAACACCATATATTTT	CASSQDNYSGNTIYF
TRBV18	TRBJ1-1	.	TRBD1	TGTGCCAGCTCAACTAAAGGGCCAACAGGGGTCAACACTGAAGCTTTCTTT	CASSTKGPTGVNTEAFF
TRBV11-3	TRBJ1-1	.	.	TGTGCCAGCAGCGAGGGAGGCGGTCTGAACACTGAAGCTTTCTTT	CASSEGGGLNTEAFF
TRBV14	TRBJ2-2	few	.	TGTGCCAGCAGCCAAGTCGGCAGGGCCGGGGAGCTGTTTTTT	CASSQVGRAGELFF
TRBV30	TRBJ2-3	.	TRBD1	TGTGCCTGGGGTACAGGGGTCTTCACAGATACGCAGTATTTT	CAWGTGVFTDTQYF
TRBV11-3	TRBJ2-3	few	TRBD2	TGTGCCAGCAGCCCTGGACTAGCGGGGGCCGCTAGCACAGATACGCAGTATTTT	CASSPGLAGAASTDTQYF
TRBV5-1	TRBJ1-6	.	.	TGCGCCAGCAGCTTGGCCCCCACAGGGTCGAATTCACCCCTCCACTTT	CASSLAPTGSNSPLHF
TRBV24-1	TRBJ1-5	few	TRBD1	TGTGCCACCAGTGATCGGACAGGGAGGAATCAGCCCCAGCATTTT	CATSDRTGRNQPQHF
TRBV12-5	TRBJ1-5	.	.	TGTGCTAGTGGCCAAGAGGGAGGCAATCAGCCCCAGCATTTT	CASGQEGGNQPQHF